This T cell receptor beta chain originates from a study of CD8+ T cells in alopecia areata. The wider study: Treated patients were dosed with oral tofacitinib, taking 5 to 10 mg twice daily. For 6 to 18 months, tofacitinib was taken, and 6 months off drug followed.

Investigators isolated RNA and reverse transcribed it into cDNA to act as the sequencing template. This table comes from immunoSEQ multiplex PCR, and its TCRdb copy is limited to in-frame clones, with some not included. The table has about 180,000 clones, around 63% seen once. The clonotype was recovered from a human donor with alopecia areata. The sequences come from CD4+ T cells sorted from blood, collected at week 0.

CDR3 sequence (DNA): TGCGCCAGCAGCCAAGAACAATTCTCTGGGGCCAACGTCCTGACTTTC. Amino acid sequence: CASSQEQFSGANVLTF. The chain recombines TRBV4-3 with TRBJ2-6; no clear D gene. CDR1 is LGHNA, CDR2 YSLEER, per germline. V dropped 0 bases and J dropped 0 bases, with 6 bases sitting between them. The CDR3 totals 16 residues.